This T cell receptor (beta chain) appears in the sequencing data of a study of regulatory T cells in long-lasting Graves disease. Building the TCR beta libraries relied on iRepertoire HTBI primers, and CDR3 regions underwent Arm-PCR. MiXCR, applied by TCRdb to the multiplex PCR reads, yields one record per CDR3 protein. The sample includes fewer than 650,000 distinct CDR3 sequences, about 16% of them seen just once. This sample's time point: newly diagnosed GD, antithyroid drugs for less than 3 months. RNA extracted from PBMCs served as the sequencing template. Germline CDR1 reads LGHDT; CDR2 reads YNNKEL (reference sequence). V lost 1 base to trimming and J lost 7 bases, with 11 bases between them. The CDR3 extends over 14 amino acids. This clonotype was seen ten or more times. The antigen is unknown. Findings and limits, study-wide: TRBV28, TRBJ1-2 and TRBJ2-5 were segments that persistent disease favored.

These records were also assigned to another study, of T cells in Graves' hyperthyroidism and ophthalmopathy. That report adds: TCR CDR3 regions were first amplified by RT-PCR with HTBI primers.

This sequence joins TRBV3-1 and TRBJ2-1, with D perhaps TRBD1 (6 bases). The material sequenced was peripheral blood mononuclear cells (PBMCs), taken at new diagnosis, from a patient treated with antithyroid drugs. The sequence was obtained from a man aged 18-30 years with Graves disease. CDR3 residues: CASSQVGHGNEQFF. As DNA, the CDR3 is TGTGCCAGCAGCCAAGTGGGACACGGGAATGAGCAGTTCTTC.